This TCR beta chain was observed in a study of blood T cell repertoires in COVID-19. At the level of the study: Researchers got acute and convalescent COVID-19 samples from the United States, Italy and Spain. T cells, B-cell-depleted T cells, or PBMCs supplied cDNA or gDNA.

How the authors handled the data: Estimation of nucleated cell counts was performed using reference gene primer amplification. Only in-frame clones appear in the TCRdb table, and some are missing; sequencing was by immunoSEQ multiplex PCR. D and trimming were read from the DNA, whereas the V and J calls and clone size are those reported in that table. The data contain 250,000 to 300,000 clones, around nine tenths of them seen just once; the ten biggest clones take up 12%. This CDR3 spans 14 amino acids. The germline V gene encodes CDR1 SGHTA and CDR2 FQGTGA. The germline V and J ends were trimmed by 2 bases and 9 bases, with 11 bases remaining between them.

The material sequenced was peripheral blood. The clonotype originates from a woman in her sixties or seventies with acute or convalescent COVID-19. This rearrangement joins TRBV7-3 to TRBJ1-6, with D possibly TRBD1 on 6 matching bases. The CDR3 reads CASSLGQGPSPLHF. CDR3 nucleotides: TGTGCCAGCAGCTTAGGGCAGGGGCCTTCACCCCTCCACTTT.